Following are 11 T cell receptor beta chains from one sample sequenced in a study of Tregs in tolerant kidney transplant recipients. Data came from immunoSEQ multiplex PCR; TCRdb stores just in-frame clones and leaves some out. The top ten clones hold about 0.68% of a sample with approximately 260,000 clones, approximately 84% of them seen once. The sequenced material came from CD4+ T cells from blood. These receptor sequences come from a human donor in good health.

The sample holds one count of this clone. CDR3 protein: CASSPQATGELFF. Here the CDR3 DNA reads TGCGCCAGCAGCCCACAAGCCACCGGGGAGCTGTTTTTT. The rearrangement links TRBV5-1 to TRBJ2-2, with no clear D. Trimming removed 4 bases from V and 4 bases from J, with 8 bases in between. This CDR3 contains 13 residues. CDR1 is SGHRS, CDR2 YFSETQ, per germline.

Here the CDR3 reads CASSNPWTGEIYEQYF. CDR3 DNA sequence: TGTGCCAGTAGTAATCCTTGGACAGGGGAAATCTACGAGCAGTACTTC. The chain recombines TRBV19 with TRBJ2-7; the match to TRBD1 covers 9 bases. The ends lost 4 bases at V and 3 bases at J; junction bases unmatched: 10. Looked up from germline, CDR1 is LNHDA and CDR2 is SQIVND (reference sequence). The CDR3 is 16 amino acids. Drawing the rest from reference TRBV19 and TRBJ2-7, the complete variable domain is DGGITQSPKYLFRKEGQNVTLSCEQNLNHDAMYWYRQDPGQGLRLIYYSQIVNDFQKGDIAEGYSVSREKKESFPLTVTSAQKNPTAFYLCASSNPWTGEIYEQYFGPGTRLTVT.

V and J are TRBV6-1 and TRBJ2-7, with a tentative D call TRBD2 (5 bases). CDR3 size: 14 residues. With 1 base removed from V and 3 bases from J, the gap between germline ends came to 10 bases. The V gene's germline CDR1 is MNHNS and CDR2 SASEGT. In nucleotides, the CDR3 is TGTGCCAGCAGTGAAGGGGCAGGACTCTACGAGCAGTACTTC. Its protein is CASSEGAGLYEQYF.

The chain combines TRBV5-1 with TRBJ2-3, with 7 bases identical to TRBD2. This CDR3 has 15 amino acids. V lost 4 bases to trimming and J lost 0 bases; unmatched junction nucleotides: 5. Germline CDR1 and CDR2: SGHRS and YFSETQ. The CDR3 protein is CASSRERGSTDTQYF. As DNA, the CDR3 is TGCGCCAGCAGCCGGGAGCGGGGAAGCACAGATACGCAGTATTTT.

The chain employs TRBV7-2 and TRBJ2-3; D is ambiguous. The V gene lost 0 bases and the J gene lost 0 bases, with 4 bases spanning the gap. The CDR3 spans 14 residues. In germline, CDR1 is SGHTA, CDR2 FQGNSA. In nucleotides, the CDR3 is TGTGCCAGCAGCTTAGCCCTAAGCACAGATACGCAGTATTTT. It codes for CASSLALSTDTQYF.

J is TRBJ2-3 and V is TRBV6-6; D remains ambiguous. The germline gives CDR1 MNHNY, CDR2 SVGAGI (reference sequence). This CDR3 has 14 residues. Trimming left V 2 bases short and J 0 bases short, with 6 bases between. The CDR3 DNA reads TGTGCCAGCAGTTACCAACTGAGCACAGATACGCAGTATTTT. This encodes CASSYQLSTDTQYF.

As to this clone: In the same sample, other DNA sequences code for this CDR3. This rearrangement joins TRBV7-9 to TRBJ1-4; 8 bases fit TRBD1. Germline-derived CDR1 and CDR2 are SEHNR and FQNEAQ (reference sequence). This CDR3 has 14 residues. J lost 7 bases, V lost 5 bases, and 6 bases had no gene match. CDR3 sequence: CASSPQGAREKLFF. DNA for the CDR3: TGTGCCAGCAGCCCGCAGGGGGCGCGTGAAAAACTGTTTTTT.

This clone appeared once. The gene calls are TRBV30 and TRBJ2-7; the D gene could be TRBD1 or TRBD2 (5 bases each). The germline CDR1 and CDR2 sequences are GTSNPN and SVGIG (reference sequence). The CDR3 contains 11 residues. With 0 bases removed from V and 9 bases from J, the gap between germline ends came to 9 bases. The CDR3 DNA follows: TGTGCCTGGAGTGTATCTGGGACGCAGTACTTC. Protein product: CAWSVSGTQYF.

The chain joins TRBV7-8 to TRBJ1-6; 9 bases fit TRBD1. The germline V gene has CDR1 SGHVS and CDR2 FQNEAQ. The CDR3 is 14 amino acids. Trimming took 3 bases from V and 10 from J; bases not matched to a gene: 4. CDR3: CASSLDGTGSPLHF. The CDR3 nucleotides read TGTGCCAGCAGCTTGGATGGGACAGGGTCACCCCTCCACTTT.

The genes are TRBV19 and TRBJ2-7; D perhaps matches TRBD2 (6 bases). The germline V gene has CDR1 LNHDA and CDR2 SQIVND (reference sequence). This CDR3 has 16 amino acids. The V end lost 3 bases, the J end lost 4 bases, and 19 bases lay between the germline ends. The CDR3 nucleotides read TGTGCCAGTAGTATTCTTGGGGACTTGACCCCTTACGAGCAGTACTTC. As protein: CASSILGDLTPYEQYF.

Details on this clone: This CDR3 is also generated by other DNA sequences in the sample. V and J are TRBV5-1 and TRBJ2-5; no clear D. The V gene lost 2 bases and the J gene lost 0 bases, with 2 bases spanning the gap. CDR1 is SGHRS, CDR2 YFSETQ, per germline. The CDR3 is 12 residues long. CDR3: CASSFDQETQYF. DNA for the CDR3: TGCGCCAGCAGCTTTGACCAAGAGACCCAGTACTTC.